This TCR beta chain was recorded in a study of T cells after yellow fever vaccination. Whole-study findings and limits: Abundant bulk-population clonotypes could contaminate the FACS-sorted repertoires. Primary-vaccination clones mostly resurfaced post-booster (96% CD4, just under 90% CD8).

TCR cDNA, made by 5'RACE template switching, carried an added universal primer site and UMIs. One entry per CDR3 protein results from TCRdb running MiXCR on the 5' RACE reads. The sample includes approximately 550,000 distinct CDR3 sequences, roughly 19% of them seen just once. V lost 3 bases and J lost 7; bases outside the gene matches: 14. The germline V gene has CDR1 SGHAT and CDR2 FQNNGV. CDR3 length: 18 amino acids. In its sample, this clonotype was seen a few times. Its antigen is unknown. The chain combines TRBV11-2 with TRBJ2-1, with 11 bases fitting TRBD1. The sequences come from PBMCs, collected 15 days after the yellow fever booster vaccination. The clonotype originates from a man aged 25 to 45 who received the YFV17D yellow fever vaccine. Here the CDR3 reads CASSFFLAGTGGSNEQFF. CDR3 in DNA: TGTGCCAGCAGCTTCTTTTTGGCTGGGACAGGGGGTAGTAATGAGCAGTTCTTC.